These 23 T cell receptor beta chains came from one sample sequenced in a study of siplizumab effects on memory and regulatory T cells. Produced via immunoSEQ multiplex PCR; TCRdb's table is partial and in-frame only. The sample yields roughly 100,000 clones, around 90% seen once. The sequenced sample consisted of CD4+ T cells sorted from blood. All receptors derive from a human donor in good health.

The chain uses TRBV5-1 and TRBJ2-6, with TRBD2 as a possible D gene (6 bases). This CDR3 contains 14 residues. Between the trimmed V and J ends, which lost 6 bases and 3 bases, there was a span of 10 bases. From germline, CDR1 is SGHRS and CDR2 YFSETQ. The CDR3 spells CASTAEGGANVLTF. The CDR3 bases are TGCGCCAGCACCGCGGAGGGTGGGGCCAACGTCCTGACTTTC.

The chain recombines TRBV14 with TRBJ2-7; D tentatively fits TRBD1 or TRBD2 (5 bases each). Trimming took off 4 bases at V and 2 bases at J, with 9 bases between the two ends. Germline values: CDR1 SGHDN, CDR2 FVKESK. The CDR3 has 13 amino acids. As DNA, the CDR3 is TGTGCCAGCAGCCGAGGGGCGGCCTACGAGCAGTACTTC. It codes for CASSRGAAYEQYF. Supplemented by reference TRBV14 and TRBJ2-7, the full variable domain reads EAGVTQFPSHSVIEKGQTVTLRCDPISGHDNLYWYRRVMGKEIKFLLHFVKESKQDESGMPNNRFLAERTGGTYSTLKVQPAELEDSGVYFCASSRGAAYEQYFGPGTRLTVT.

This rearrangement joins TRBV7-9 to TRBJ1-4, with 7 nucleotides matching TRBD1. Trimming cost V 6 bases and J 7 bases; bases outside gene matches: 11. Germline lookup yields CDR1 SEHNR and CDR2 FQNEAQ (reference sequence). CDR3 length: 15 amino acids. CDR3 nucleotides: TGTGCCAGCAGAACACAAGGGGGCTCGGGTGAAAAACTGTTTTTT. Residues: CASRTQGGSGEKLFF.

The chain recombines TRBV5-1 with TRBJ2-2; 9 bases align to TRBD1. In germline, CDR1 is SGHRS, CDR2 YFSETQ. V dropped 3 bases and J dropped 3; count of bases not matched to a gene: 9. The CDR3 consists of 17 residues. The CDR3 loop reads CASSSGGQGLYTGELFF. The CDR3 nucleotides read TGCGCCAGCAGCTCAGGGGGACAGGGTCTTTACACCGGGGAGCTGTTTTTT.

On this clone itself: The junction departs from the called germline gene at one end, perhaps through a read error. The chain uses TRBV7-2 and TRBJ2-3; a weak D match, TRBD2 (7 bases). This CDR3 comprises 14 residues. Germline V gives CDR1 SGHTA, CDR2 FQGNSA. CDR3 region: CASSLGGRSTGTHF. For the CDR3, the DNA is TGTGCCAGCAGCTTGGGGGGGCGAAGCACCGGTACCCATTTT.

This chain links TRBV6-1 with TRBJ1-4; TRBD1 matches 7 bases. This CDR3 comprises 13 residues. Germline CDR1 MNHNS, CDR2 SASEGT. V was clipped by 6 bases and J by 5 bases; unmatched bases: 3. This CDR3 is CASSGTENEKLFF. The DNA for the CDR3 is TGTGCCAGCAGCGGGACAGAGAATGAAAAACTGTTTTTT.

This sequence joins TRBV9 and TRBJ2-5; 9 bases map to TRBD2. After removal of 0 bases from V and 4 bases from J, the junction contained 7 bases not matched to a gene. Germline V CDR1 and CDR2: SGDLS, YYNGEE. CDR3 length: 16 residues. CDR3 sequence: CASSVGGGRAGETQYF. The CDR3, as DNA: TGTGCCAGCAGCGTAGGTGGCGGGAGGGCCGGAGAGACCCAGTACTTC. The entire variable domain, with the rest obtained from reference TRBV9 and TRBJ2-5, is as follows: DSGVTQTPKHLITATGQRVTLRCSPRSGDLSVYWYQQSLDQGLQFLIQYYNGEERAKGNILERFSAQQFPDLHSELNLSSLELGDSALYFCASSVGGGRAGETQYFGPGTRLLVL.

The genes are TRBV28 and TRBJ1-1; D is uncertain. V lost 3 bases, J lost 3 bases, and 2 bases lay in between. This CDR3 spans 11 amino acids. Germline CDR1 reads MDHEN; CDR2 reads SYDVKM. The CDR3 DNA sequence: TGTGCCAGCAGTTTGTACACTGAAGCTTTCTTT. Translated: CASSLYTEAFF.

This sequence joins TRBV18 and TRBJ2-7; 7 nucleotides line up with TRBD1. The V gene's germline CDR1 is KGHSH and CDR2 LQKENI. The length of the CDR3 is 13 residues. Germline trimming cut 5 bases from V and 4 bases from J; bases unmatched to any gene: 5. CDR3 in amino acids: CASSVYRGYEQYF. The CDR3 nucleotides are TGTGCCAGCTCAGTCTACAGGGGATACGAGCAGTACTTC. The variable domain in full, with the rest retrieved from reference TRBV18 and TRBJ2-7, is NAGVMQNPRHLVRRRGQEARLRCSPMKGHSHVYWYRQLPEEGLKFMVYLQKENIIDESGMPKERFSAEFPKEGPSILRIQQVVRGDSAAYFCASSVYRGYEQYFGPGTRLTVT.

This sequence joins TRBV28 and TRBJ1-3, with D possibly matching TRBD1 (5 bases). CDR1 is MDHEN and CDR2 is SYDVKM in the germline V gene. This CDR3 region has 15 residues. Trimming removed 10 bases at V and 4 bases at J, with 20 bases between. The CDR3 region has the DNA TGTGCCATCTCAAAAAAAGGGGCTAAAGGAAACACCATATATTTT. Amino acid sequence: CAISKKGAKGNTIYF.

The chain joins TRBV5-1 to TRBJ1-4; 7 bases fit TRBD1. With V trimmed by 4 bases and J by 0 bases, 12 bases remained unmatched. Germline lookup yields CDR1 SGHRS and CDR2 YFSETQ. This CDR3 has 18 amino acids. CDR3 region: CASSRTPGGSSTNEKLFF. In DNA, the CDR3 is TGCGCCAGCAGCAGAACCCCAGGGGGGAGCTCAACTAATGAAAAACTGTTTTTT.

V usage is TRBV27 and J usage is TRBJ2-5; 8 positions agree with TRBD2. Germline loops: CDR1 MNHEY, CDR2 SMNVEV (reference sequence). This CDR3 region has 16 residues. Trimming removed 0 bases from V and 3 bases from J; junction bases left unmatched: 6. CDR3 region: CASSLSWLAGEETQYF. The CDR3 nucleotides read TGTGCCAGCAGTTTATCATGGCTAGCGGGTGAAGAGACCCAGTACTTC.

This chain links TRBV7-2 with TRBJ1-3; 8 positions agree with TRBD1. The CDR3 sequence is 18 residues long. The J segment lost 4 bases and the V segment lost 5 bases, leaving 16 bases of the junction unmatched. CDR1 SGHTA and CDR2 FQGNSA come from the germline V gene. The CDR3 here is CASSRLPRLTGAGNTIYF. The CDR3 coding sequence is TGTGCCAGCAGCCGCCTGCCCCGATTGACAGGGGCAGGAAACACCATATATTTT.

The chain joins TRBV15 to TRBJ2-2; 7 nucleotides match TRBD1. Germline values: CDR1 LNHNV, CDR2 YYDKDF (reference sequence). Germline trimming cut 1 base from V and 0 bases from J; bases unmatched to any gene: 5. The CDR3 runs to 17 residues. CDR3 loop: CATSRAGTETNTGELFF. The DNA of the CDR3 is TGTGCCACCAGCAGAGCCGGGACAGAGACGAACACCGGGGAGCTGTTTTTT.

This rearrangement joins TRBV7-3 to TRBJ2-3; 7 positions agree with TRBD2. The CDR3 consists of 15 residues. Trimming took 3 bases from V and 0 from J; bases not matched to a gene: 3. Looked up from germline, CDR1 is SGHTA and CDR2 is FQGTGA. Here the CDR3 reads CASSFISGSTDTQYF. The CDR3 DNA sequence: TGTGCCAGCAGCTTCATTAGCGGGAGCACAGATACGCAGTATTTT.

The V and J genes are TRBV28 and TRBJ2-6, with D maybe TRBD1 (5 bases). Between the trimmed V and J ends, which lost 2 bases and 0 bases, there was a span of 5 bases. The CDR3 is 15 residues long. Germline lookup yields CDR1 MDHEN and CDR2 SYDVKM. The CDR3 reads CASSLDSSGANVLTF. The CDR3 nucleotides read TGTGCCAGCAGTTTAGACAGCTCTGGGGCCAACGTCCTGACTTTC.

The chain combines TRBV21-1 with TRBJ1-5; the table's TRBD1 call for D was not verified on the DNA. TRBV21-1 has pseudogene status. CDR3 size: 17 residues. CDR3 sequence (DNA): TGTGCCAGCAGCAAAGCGCTTTTCACAGGGGGGGATCAGCCCCAGCATTTT. Its translation is CASSKALFTGGDQPQHF.

Comment on this clone: The sample contains more than one DNA sequence encoding this CDR3. V is TRBV6-1 and J is TRBJ2-7; tentative D call: TRBD1 (7 bases). V lost 7 bases and J 0 bases, leaving 13 bases between the germline ends. The V gene's germline CDR1 is MNHNS and CDR2 SASEGT. The CDR3 spans 14 residues. This CDR3 is CASISGGSSYEQYF. For the CDR3, the DNA is TGTGCCAGCATATCAGGGGGGAGCTCCTACGAGCAGTACTTC.

The chain recombines TRBV27 with TRBJ2-7; D not resolved. The germline V gene has CDR1 MNHEY and CDR2 SMNVEV (reference sequence). There are 14 residues in the CDR3. The germline V and J ends were trimmed by 5 bases and 7 bases, with 18 bases remaining between them. CDR3 sequence: CASSINFGNWEQYF. The CDR3 DNA is TGTGCCAGCAGTATCAATTTTGGGAACTGGGAGCAGTACTTC.

V is TRBV18 and J is TRBJ1-2, with 12 bases matching TRBD1. Germline lookup yields CDR1 KGHSH and CDR2 LQKENI. Trimming at V came to 3 bases and at J to 7 bases, leaving 3 bases not matched to a gene. This CDR3 has 14 amino acids. CDR3 in amino acids: CASSPGQGAGGYTF. The DNA of the CDR3 is TGTGCCAGCTCACCGGGACAGGGGGCTGGTGGCTACACCTTC.

DNA of the CDR3: TGTGCCAGCAGTGAAGGGACAGGGCAGTATTTT. Translation gives CASSEGTGQYF. V is TRBV6-1 and J is TRBJ2-3, with 7 bases aligning to TRBD1. This CDR3 has 11 amino acids. Germline-derived CDR1 and CDR2 are MNHNS and SASEGT. V lost 1 base to trimming and J lost 11 bases; unmatched junction nucleotides: 0.

The rearrangement joins TRBV7-9 to TRBJ2-7; 9 bases fit TRBD1. The V gene end was trimmed by 2 bases and the J gene end by 4 bases; junction bases not matched to a gene: 15. CDR1 is SEHNR, CDR2 FQNEAQ, per germline (reference sequence). This CDR3 region has 18 residues. The CDR3 is CASSLRSRTGVLTYEQYF. CDR3 DNA: TGTGCCAGCAGCTTACGTAGTCGGACAGGGGTCCTTACATACGAGCAGTACTTC.

The rearrangement links TRBV5-4 to TRBJ2-2; 7 bases line up with TRBD1. Germline V gene lookup returns CDR1 SGHNT and CDR2 YYREEE (reference sequence). V shed 10 bases and J 0 bases; nucleotides not matched to a gene: 9. This CDR3 is built from 15 residues. CDR3 nucleotides: TGTGCCGGATCGAGGGACAGCTCGAACACCGGGGAGCTGTTTTTT. As protein: CAGSRDSSNTGELFF. The variable domain in full, completed from reference TRBV5-4 and TRBJ2-2, reads ETGVTQSPTHLIKTRGQQVTLRCSSQSGHNTVSWYQQALGQGPQFIFQYYREEENGRGNFPPRFSGLQFPNYSSELNVNALELDDSALYLCAGSRDSSNTGELFFGEGSRLTVL.